This T cell receptor (beta chain) was found in a study of blood T cell repertoires in COVID-19. Across the whole study: PBMCs, B-cell-depleted T cells, or T cells were the source of the cDNA or gDNA that made up the material.

The germline gives CDR1 SGHDT, CDR2 YYEEEE. V shed 1 base, J shed 2 bases, and the junction held 3 bases outside the gene matches. This CDR3 contains 16 residues. Source study methods: Amplification of reference gene primers provided the estimated nucleated cell counts. Produced via immunoSEQ multiplex PCR; TCRdb's table is partial and in-frame only. That table supplies the V and J calls and clone size; D and trimming were determined from the DNA. The data show about 72,000 clones, around 86% seen once. Sequencing was done on a sample of peripheral blood. The receptor's source is a man between 65 and 85 years old with active or convalescent COVID-19. The chain employs TRBV5-6 and TRBJ2-2, with 9 bases lining up with TRBD2. CDR3 sequence: CASSLRLAGNTGELFF. CDR3 nucleotides: TGTGCCAGCAGCTTGAGGCTAGCGGGAAACACCGGGGAGCTGTTTTTT. Drawing the rest from reference TRBV5-6 and TRBJ2-2, the complete variable domain is DAGVTQSPTHLIKTRGQQVTLRCSPKSGHDTVSWYQQALGQGPQFIFQYYEEEERQRGNFPDRFSGHQFPNYSSELNVNALLLGDSALYLCASSLRLAGNTGELFFGEGSRLTVL.